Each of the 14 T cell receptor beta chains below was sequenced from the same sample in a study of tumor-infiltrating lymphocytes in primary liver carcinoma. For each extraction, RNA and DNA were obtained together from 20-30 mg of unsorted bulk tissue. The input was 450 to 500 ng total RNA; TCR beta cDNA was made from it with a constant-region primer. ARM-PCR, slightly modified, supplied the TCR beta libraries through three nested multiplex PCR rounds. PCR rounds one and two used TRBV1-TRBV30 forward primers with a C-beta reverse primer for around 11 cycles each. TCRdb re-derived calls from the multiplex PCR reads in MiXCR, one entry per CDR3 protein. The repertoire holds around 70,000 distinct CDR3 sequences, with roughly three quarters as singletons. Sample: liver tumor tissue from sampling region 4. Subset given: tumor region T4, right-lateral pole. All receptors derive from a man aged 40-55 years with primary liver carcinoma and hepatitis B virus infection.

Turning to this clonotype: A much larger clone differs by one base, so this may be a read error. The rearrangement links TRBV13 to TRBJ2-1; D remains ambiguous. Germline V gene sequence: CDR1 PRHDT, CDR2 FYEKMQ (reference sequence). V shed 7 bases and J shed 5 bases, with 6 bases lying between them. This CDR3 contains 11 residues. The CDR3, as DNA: TGTGCCAGCAACTTCAACAATGAGCAGTTCTTC. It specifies CASNFNNEQFF.

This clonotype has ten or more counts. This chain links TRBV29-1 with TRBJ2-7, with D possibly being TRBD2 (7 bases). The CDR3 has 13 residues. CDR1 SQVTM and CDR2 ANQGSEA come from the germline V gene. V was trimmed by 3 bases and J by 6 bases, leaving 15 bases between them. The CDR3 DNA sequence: TGCAGCGTTGACGGGGGGCGCGTGGGCGAGCAGTACTTC. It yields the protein CSVDGGRVGEQYF.

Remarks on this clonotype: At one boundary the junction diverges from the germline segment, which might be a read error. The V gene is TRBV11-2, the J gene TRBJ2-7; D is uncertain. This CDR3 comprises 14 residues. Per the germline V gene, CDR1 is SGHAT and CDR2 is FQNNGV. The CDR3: CVSSLTDGVYEQNF. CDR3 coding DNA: TGTGTCAGCAGCTTAACCGATGGAGTCTACGAGCAGAACTTC.

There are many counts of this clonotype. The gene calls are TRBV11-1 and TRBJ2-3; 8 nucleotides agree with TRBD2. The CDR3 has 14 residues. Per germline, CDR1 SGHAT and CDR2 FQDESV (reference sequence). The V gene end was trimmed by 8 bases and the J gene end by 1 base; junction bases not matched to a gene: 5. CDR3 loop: CASAGGAGTDTQYF. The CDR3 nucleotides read TGTGCCAGCGCGGGGGGAGCTGGCACAGATACGCAGTATTTT.

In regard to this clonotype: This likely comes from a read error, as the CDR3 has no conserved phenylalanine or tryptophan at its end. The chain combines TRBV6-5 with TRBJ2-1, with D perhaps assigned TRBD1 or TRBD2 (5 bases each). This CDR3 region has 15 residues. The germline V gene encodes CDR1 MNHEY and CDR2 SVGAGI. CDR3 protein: CASRAAGTGPAEQFS. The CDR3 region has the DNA TGTGCTAGCAGAGCTGCCGGGACGGGGCCGGCTGAGCAGTTCTCC.

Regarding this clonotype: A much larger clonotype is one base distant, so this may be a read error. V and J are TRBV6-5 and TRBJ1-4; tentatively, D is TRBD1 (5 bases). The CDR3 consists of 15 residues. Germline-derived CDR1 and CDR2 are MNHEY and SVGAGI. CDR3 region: CASSYRGATNGKLFF. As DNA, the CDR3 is TGTGCCAGCAGTTACCGTGGGGCAACTAATGGAAAACTGTTTTTT.

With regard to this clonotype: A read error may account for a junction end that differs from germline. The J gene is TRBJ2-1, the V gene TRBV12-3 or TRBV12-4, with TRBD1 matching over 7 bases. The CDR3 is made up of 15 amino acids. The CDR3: CASSPTGTDDNEEFF. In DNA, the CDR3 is TGTGCTAGCAGCCCCACCGGGACAGATGACAATGAGGAGTTCTTC.

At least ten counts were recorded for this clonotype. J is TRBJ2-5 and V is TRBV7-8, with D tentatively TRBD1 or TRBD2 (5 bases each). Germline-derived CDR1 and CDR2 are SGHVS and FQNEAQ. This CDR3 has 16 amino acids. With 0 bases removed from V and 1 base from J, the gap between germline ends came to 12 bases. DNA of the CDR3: TGTGCCAGCAGCTTAGCCGGCAGGGAGAGCCAAGAGACCCAGTACTTC. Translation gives CASSLAGRESQETQYF. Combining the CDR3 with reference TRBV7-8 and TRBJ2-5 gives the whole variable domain GAGVSQSPRYKVAKRGQDVALRCDPISGHVSLFWYQQALGQGPEFLTYFQNEAQLDKSGLPSDRFFAERPEGSVSTLKIQRTQQEDSAVYLCASSLAGRESQETQYFGPGTRLLVL.

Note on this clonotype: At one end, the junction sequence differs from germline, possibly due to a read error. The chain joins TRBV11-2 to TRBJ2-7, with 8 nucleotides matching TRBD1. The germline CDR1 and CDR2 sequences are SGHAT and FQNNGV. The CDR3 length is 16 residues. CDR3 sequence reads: CAGSLEIWTGTGERHF. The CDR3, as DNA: TGTGCCGGCAGCTTAGAGATCTGGACAGGGACGGGTGAGCGGCACTTC.

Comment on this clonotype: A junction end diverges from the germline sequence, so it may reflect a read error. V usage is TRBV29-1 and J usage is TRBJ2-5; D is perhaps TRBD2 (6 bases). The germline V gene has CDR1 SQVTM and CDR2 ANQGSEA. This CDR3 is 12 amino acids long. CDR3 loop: CGVETVGEAQYF. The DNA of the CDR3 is TGCGGCGTTGAAACAGTCGGGGAGGCCCAGTACTTC.

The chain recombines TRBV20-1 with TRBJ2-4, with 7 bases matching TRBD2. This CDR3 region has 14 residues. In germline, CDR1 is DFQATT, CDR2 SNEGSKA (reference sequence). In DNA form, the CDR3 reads TGCAGCGGGACTACCCTGTATGCCAAAAACATTCAGTACTTC. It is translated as CSGTTLYAKNIQYF.

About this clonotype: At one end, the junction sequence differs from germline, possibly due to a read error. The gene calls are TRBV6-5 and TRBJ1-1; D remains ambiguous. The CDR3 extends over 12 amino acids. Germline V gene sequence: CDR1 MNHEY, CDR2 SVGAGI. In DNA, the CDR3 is TGTGCCGGCAGCACGCGGGTTGCTGAAGCTTTCTTT. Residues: CAGSTRVAEAFF.

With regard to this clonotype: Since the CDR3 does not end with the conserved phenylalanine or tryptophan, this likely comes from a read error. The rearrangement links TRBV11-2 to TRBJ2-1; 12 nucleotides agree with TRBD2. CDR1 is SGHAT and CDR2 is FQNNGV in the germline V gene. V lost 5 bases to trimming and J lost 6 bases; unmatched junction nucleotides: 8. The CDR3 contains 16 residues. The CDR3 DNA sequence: TGTGCCAGCAGCATTCGACTAGCGGGAGATTCCAATGAGCAGTTCCTC. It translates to CASSIRLAGDSNEQFL.

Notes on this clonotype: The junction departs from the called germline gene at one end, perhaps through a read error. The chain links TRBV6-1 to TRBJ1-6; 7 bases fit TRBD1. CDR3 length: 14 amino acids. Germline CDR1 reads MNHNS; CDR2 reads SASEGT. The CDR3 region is CASSAQGKDSPLHF. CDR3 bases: TGTGCAAGCAGTGCACAGGGGAAGGATTCACCCCTCCACTTT.